These 22 T cell receptor beta chains share one sample of origin, sequenced in a study of CD8 T cells in Susac syndrome. RNA, at roughly 0.45 to 1 ug, was reverse transcribed with random hexamers. TCRdb fed the immunoSEQ multiplex PCR reads into MiXCR, producing one record per CDR3 protein. The sample has about 210,000 distinct CDR3 sequences, about 96% seen once. The sample consisted of CD4+ T cells from PBMCs. These receptors came from a human donor with multiple sclerosis.

This chain connects TRBV15 to TRBJ1-1; TRBD1 matches 7 bases. Germline CDR1 and CDR2: LNHNV and YYDKDF (reference sequence). Trimming at V came to 0 bases and at J to 6 bases, leaving 10 bases not matched to a gene. The CDR3 consists of 16 residues. CDR3 bases: TGTGCCACCAGCAGAGATCCCGACAGGGAAAAGGCTGAAGCTTTCTTT. Its translation: CATSRDPDREKAEAFF.

V gene TRBV9 combines with J gene TRBJ2-5; D unclear. This CDR3 has 15 amino acids. Trimming shortened V by 0 bases and J by 5 bases, and 14 bases separated the two germline ends. In germline, CDR1 is SGDLS, CDR2 YYNGEE. The CDR3 bases are TGTGCCAGCAGCGTAGAGTCGCAACGTAGGGAGACCCAGTACTTC. Its translation is CASSVESQRRETQYF.

The gene calls are TRBV3-1 and TRBJ2-7; the D gene is possibly TRBD2 (5 bases). V was pared by 3 bases and J by 6 bases, with 12 bases between. CDR1 is LGHDT and CDR2 is YNNKEL in the germline V gene (reference sequence). This CDR3 is built from 13 residues. The CDR3 protein is CASSHRETSEQYF. The CDR3 DNA sequence: TGTGCCAGCAGCCATCGGGAAACCTCCGAGCAGTACTTC.

V gene TRBV13 combines with J gene TRBJ2-7, with 14 bases fitting TRBD2. The CDR3 is 16 amino acids. Unmatched junction bases numbered 7, after V lost 5 bases and J lost 4 bases. CDR1 and CDR2 from the germline V gene are PRHDT and FYEKMQ (reference sequence). For the CDR3, the DNA is TGTGCCAGCAGCACGTGGACTAGCGGGGGGTCGTACGAGCAGTACTTC. It specifies CASSTWTSGGSYEQYF.

The chain combines TRBV15 with TRBJ1-5, with 10 nucleotides matching TRBD1. Germline V gives CDR1 LNHNV, CDR2 YYDKDF (reference sequence). V lost 1 base, J lost 5 bases, and 8 bases stayed unmatched. The length of the CDR3 is 17 residues. The CDR3 protein is CATSRALDRGGDQPQHF. As DNA, the CDR3 is TGTGCCACCAGCAGAGCCTTGGACAGGGGGGGAGATCAGCCCCAGCATTTT.

The genes are TRBV20-1 and TRBJ2-5, with D possibly TRBD2 on 6 matching bases. V was clipped by 4 bases and J by 9 bases, with 24 bases between them. The CDR3 is made up of 15 amino acids. Germline CDR1 reads DFQATT; CDR2 reads SNEGSKA (reference sequence). The CDR3 spells CSATREPGGHGSQYF. CDR3 DNA sequence: TGCAGTGCTACAAGAGAACCCGGGGGTCACGGGTCCCAGTACTTC.

This clonotype has a single count. This chain links TRBV12-3 or TRBV12-4 with TRBJ1-5; D is possibly TRBD1 (6 bases). The V end was cut by 6 bases, the J end by 7 bases, with 16 bases between. CDR3 size: 14 residues. The CDR3 sequence is CASRDTGFQQPQHF. In DNA, the CDR3 is TGTGCCAGCAGGGATACAGGGTTCCAGCAGCCCCAGCATTTT.

The rearrangement links TRBV30 to TRBJ2-7; 10 bases fit TRBD1. This CDR3 contains 15 residues. Germline assignment: CDR1 GTSNPN and CDR2 SVGIG (reference sequence). The ends lost 5 bases at V and 2 bases at J; junction bases unmatched: 9. The CDR3 bases are TGTGCCTGGCTGCAAACCGGGACAGGGGCCTACGAGCAGTACTTC. Its translation is CAWLQTGTGAYEQYF.

The chain employs TRBV2 and TRBJ2-1; TRBD2 aligns across 8 bases. Germline CDR1 is SNHLY and CDR2 is FYNNEI. After removal of 6 bases from V and 9 bases from J, the junction contained 13 bases not matched to a gene. CDR3 length: 15 amino acids. DNA for the CDR3: TGTGCCAGCAGCCCCGGGACTAGGATGGTCGGTGAGCAGTTCTTC. This encodes CASSPGTRMVGEQFF.

This sequence joins TRBV29-1 and TRBJ2-3; D is tentatively TRBD1 or TRBD2 (6 bases each). The CDR3 extends over 11 amino acids. From germline, CDR1 is SQVTM and CDR2 ANQGSEA. The ends were cut back, 6 bases at V and 4 bases at J, with 8 bases in the middle. The CDR3 protein is CSVEGADTQYF. The DNA for the CDR3 is TGCAGCGTGGAGGGGGCAGATACGCAGTATTTT.

The V call is TRBV5-1, the J call TRBJ2-4; D remains ambiguous. CDR3 length: 15 residues. Germline CDR1 SGHRS, CDR2 YFSETQ. Trimming cost V 4 bases and J 0 bases, with 11 bases left between them. For the CDR3, the DNA is TGCGCCAGCAGCCCTACAGCAATAGCCAAAAACATTCAGTACTTC. This codes for CASSPTAIAKNIQYF. Variable domain in full (rest from reference TRBV5-1 and TRBJ2-4): KAGVTQTPRYLIKTRGQQVTLSCSPISGHRSVSWYQQTPGQGLQFLFEYFSETQRNKGNFPGRFSGRQFSNSRSEMNVSTLELGDSALYLCASSPTAIAKNIQYFGAGTRLSVL.

The chain has TRBV6-2 or TRBV6-3 and TRBJ2-1; 10 bases are a match to TRBD2. Losses at the gene ends were 6 bases for V and 9 bases for J; bases not matched to a gene: 11. The CDR3 sequence is 15 residues long. Germline V gives CDR1 MNHEY, CDR2 SVGEGT. The CDR3 loop reads CASRQLAGALSEQFF. The DNA for the CDR3 is TGTGCCAGCAGACAGCTAGCGGGAGCCCTTTCTGAGCAGTTCTTC.

The chain links TRBV7-2 to TRBJ2-7, with a weak D call TRBD2 (5 bases). Germline CDR1 reads SGHTA; CDR2 reads FQGNSA. Between the trimmed V and J ends, which lost 1 base and 1 base, there was a span of 11 bases. The CDR3 sequence is 15 residues long. The CDR3 nucleotides are TGTGCCAGCAGCTTAGGTCCTAGCACATCCTACGAGCAGTACTTC. This translates into CASSLGPSTSYEQYF.

V is TRBV29-1 and J is TRBJ2-7; 8 bases match TRBD2. CDR1 is SQVTM and CDR2 is ANQGSEA in the germline V gene. This CDR3 is 14 amino acids long. The V and J ends lost 6 bases and 7 bases, in that order; junction bases with no gene match: 14. The CDR3 sequence is CSVPGGAGPWEQYF. In DNA form, the CDR3 reads TGCAGCGTCCCGGGGGGGGCAGGCCCCTGGGAGCAGTACTTC.

The chain is built from TRBV5-4 and TRBJ1-6, with 10 bases fitting TRBD1. After removal of 2 bases from V and 10 bases from J, the junction contained 3 bases not matched to a gene. The CDR3 spans 14 residues. The germline gives CDR1 SGHNT, CDR2 YYREEE (reference sequence). The CDR3 DNA reads TGTGCCAGCAGCTTAGACAGGGGGCACTCACCCCTCCACTTT. Translation gives CASSLDRGHSPLHF.

The rearrangement links TRBV30 to TRBJ2-3; 8 bases fit TRBD2. CDR3 length: 15 amino acids. CDR1 and CDR2 from the germline V gene are GTSNPN and SVGIG (reference sequence). Unmatched junction bases numbered 12, after V lost 4 bases and J lost 6 bases. The CDR3 spells CAWTMGRSGSDTQYF. CDR3 DNA: TGTGCCTGGACCATGGGGAGGAGCGGGAGTGATACGCAGTATTTT.

This clonotype came up once. J is TRBJ2-1 and V is TRBV11-2; TRBD1 agrees at 7 bases. The J segment lost 1 base and the V segment lost 5 bases, leaving 5 bases of the junction unmatched. The CDR3 consists of 15 residues. Looked up from germline, CDR1 is SGHAT and CDR2 is FQNNGV. CDR3 DNA: TGTGCCAGCAGCATTGACAGGGCGTCCTACAATGAGCAGTTCTTC. It yields the protein CASSIDRASYNEQFF.

The chain couples TRBV5-6 to TRBJ1-1; possible D gene TRBD1, 5 bases. Germline V lookup: CDR1 SGHDT, CDR2 YYEEEE. The CDR3 has 17 amino acids. Deletions cut 4 bases from V and 4 bases from J, with 23 bases between. The CDR3 region is CASSPGLGRAVSTEAFF. CDR3 nucleotide sequence: TGTGCCAGCAGCCCCGGGTTGGGCAGGGCTGTGTCCACTGAAGCTTTCTTT.

The chain has TRBV19 and TRBJ2-3; D perhaps matches TRBD1 (6 bases). Trimming stripped 5 bases from V and 2 bases from J, with 8 bases between. CDR1 is LNHDA and CDR2 is SQIVND in the germline V gene (reference sequence). The CDR3 is made up of 13 amino acids. Written as DNA, the CDR3 is TGTGCCAGTAGTTACAGGGACACAGATACGCAGTATTTT. Its protein is CASSYRDTDTQYF.

The V gene is TRBV29-1, the J gene TRBJ1-4; D remains ambiguous. This CDR3 spans 13 amino acids. V was trimmed by 5 bases and J by 3 bases, leaving 10 bases between them. Germline V gene data show CDR1 as SQVTM and CDR2 as ANQGSEA. The CDR3 sequence: CSVRPTPNEKLFF. DNA of the CDR3: TGCAGCGTTCGCCCAACGCCTAATGAAAAACTGTTTTTT.

The chain carries TRBV20-1 and TRBJ2-3; no reliable D call. Germline CDR1 and CDR2: DFQATT and SNEGSKA (reference sequence). The V end was cut by 7 bases, the J end by 3 bases, with 11 bases between. The CDR3 runs 12 residues. CDR3 sequence: CSVKTTTDTQYF. DNA of the CDR3: TGCAGTGTTAAAACAACTACAGATACGCAGTATTTT.

J is TRBJ2-1 and V is TRBV29-1; 10 positions agree with TRBD1. Unmatched junction bases numbered 7, after V lost 7 bases and J lost 7 bases. This CDR3 spans 13 amino acids. The V gene's germline CDR1 is SQVTM and CDR2 ANQGSEA. The CDR3 here is CSGDRGRWNEQFF. The CDR3 bases are TGCAGCGGCGACAGGGGGCGGTGGAATGAGCAGTTCTTC.